One sample yielded the 4 T cell receptor beta chains listed below, sequenced in a study of circulating and synovial CD4+ cells in juvenile arthritis. TCRdb keeps only in-frame clones here, not all; method: immunoSEQ multiplex PCR. The table shows about 39,000 clones, with 85% to 95% occurring only once. Sequencing was carried out using CD4+ T cells from blood. The receptors stem from a human donor with juvenile idiopathic arthritis.

The CDR3 coding sequence is TGTGCCAGCAGCTTGCGTGGGACAGGGCATTCACCCCTCCACTTT. Translated, it gives CASSLRGTGHSPLHF. The chain employs TRBV5-4 and TRBJ1-6, with TRBD1 identical over 9 bases. Trimming at V came to 1 base and at J to 8 bases, leaving 4 bases not matched to a gene. Looked up from germline, CDR1 is SGHNT and CDR2 is YYREEE (reference sequence). The CDR3 sequence is 15 residues long.

The V and J genes are TRBV4-3 and TRBJ2-1; a weak D match, TRBD2 (7 bases). The CDR3 loop spans 15 amino acids. V was pared by 1 base and J by 12 bases, with 19 bases between. Looked up from germline, CDR1 is LGHNA and CDR2 is YSLEER. CDR3 DNA: TGCGCCAGCAGCCAAGGGTGGGGGGGCCAATTTGTGCAGTTCTTC. Translating it yields CASSQGWGGQFVQFF.

This chain joins TRBV27 and TRBJ2-2; TRBD2 is a possible D gene (6 bases). The CDR3 has 14 residues. Germline values: CDR1 MNHEY, CDR2 SMNVEV (reference sequence). V was pared by 8 bases and J by 3 bases, with 13 bases between. The CDR3, as DNA: TGTGCCAGCCGGGGGACGTGGTACACCGGGGAGCTGTTTTTT. Translated: CASRGTWYTGELFF.

Worth noting for this clone: At one boundary the junction diverges from the germline segment, which might be a read error. In the same sample, other DNA sequences code for this CDR3. V gene TRBV7-9 combines with J gene TRBJ1-6, with unresolved D. In germline, CDR1 is SEHNR, CDR2 FQNEAQ (reference sequence). The CDR3 is 13 residues long. The CDR3 here is CASSLVSNSPLHF. For the CDR3, the DNA is TGTGCCAGCAGCTTAGTATCTAATTCCCCCCTCCACTTT.